The following is a T cell receptor (beta chain) sequence with its context. No antigen is known for it. This record comes from a study of CD4 T cells in relation to SARS-CoV-2 and coronaviruses. The CDR3 is 14 residues long. CDR1 is MNHEY, CDR2 SMNVEV, per germline (reference sequence). V was shortened by 4 bases and J by 1 base, with 10 bases between the two germline ends. Data came from immunoSEQ multiplex PCR; TCRdb stores just in-frame clones and leaves some out. This table holds roughly 17,000 clones, roughly 80% found once. Unexposed donor CD4+ T cells date from about 2011-2018, before the COVID-19 pandemic. After less than 11 days of culture, CD4+ T cells were isolated.

The receptor comes from a human donor in good health. This chain connects TRBV27 to TRBJ1-1; a possible D gene is TRBD1 (5 bases). The specimen was CD4+ T cells from PBMCs, cultured in vitro. CDR3 nucleotides: TGTGCCAGCAGTTATGGGGCACGGAACACTGAAGCTTTCTTT. Translation: CASSYGARNTEAFF.